The present T cell receptor beta chain was sequenced within a study of cytomegalovirus exposure and HLA in healthy donors. On the study more broadly: T cells numbering about 180 million yielded some 100 million unique TCR beta sequences in an earlier analysis.

Study-level findings and limits: Reports described diagnosis of cytomegalovirus status by the classifier as highly specific and sensitive.

Amplification used 60 Vbeta primers and 13 Jbeta primers. Original handling: The authors later counted roughly 79 million unique TCR beta chains, around 9.9 million of them shared. Data came from immunoSEQ multiplex PCR; TCRdb stores just in-frame clones and leaves some out. That table gives V, J and clone size, and the DNA gave D and trimming. The sample holds a few hundred thousand clones; 70% to 85% are singletons and the top ten take roughly 2.5%. Regarding this clone: Its antigen is unidentified.

The TCR was taken from a woman aged 60-75 years in good health and CMV-seropositive. The sample comprised PBMCs.

CDR3 protein: CASSTRERATQYF. The CDR3 DNA is TGTGCCAGTAGTACGAGGGAGAGGGCGACCCAGTACTTC. The V and J genes are TRBV19 and TRBJ2-5; D possibly corresponds to TRBD2 (5 bases). CDR3 length equals 13 residues. The V end was cut by 4 bases, the J end by 7 bases, with 13 bases between. From germline, CDR1 is LNHDA and CDR2 SQIVND (reference sequence).